The clone carrying this T cell receptor (beta chain) appeared many times. TCRdb re-derived calls from the reads in MiXCR, one entry per CDR3 protein. The sample yields 200,000 to 300,000 distinct CDR3 sequences, roughly 26% seen once. These data belong to a study of kidney transplant recipient with SARS-CoV-2 infection. Germline V lookup: CDR1 ENHRY, CDR2 SYGVKD. Trimming removed 4 bases at V and 3 bases at J, with 9 bases between. CDR3 length: 13 residues. This TCR came from a male patient in his thirties who had COVID-19 and was a kidney transplant recipient. The graft donor may account for some of the T cells. The chain couples TRBV10-3 to TRBJ1-1, with D unresolved. Sample: a blood sample, taken at baseline and on roughly day 120 from a kidney transplant recipient. The CDR3 nucleotides read TGTGCCATCAGTGGAGGGAGGGACACTGAAGCTTTCTTT. The encoded protein is CAISGGRDTEAFF.